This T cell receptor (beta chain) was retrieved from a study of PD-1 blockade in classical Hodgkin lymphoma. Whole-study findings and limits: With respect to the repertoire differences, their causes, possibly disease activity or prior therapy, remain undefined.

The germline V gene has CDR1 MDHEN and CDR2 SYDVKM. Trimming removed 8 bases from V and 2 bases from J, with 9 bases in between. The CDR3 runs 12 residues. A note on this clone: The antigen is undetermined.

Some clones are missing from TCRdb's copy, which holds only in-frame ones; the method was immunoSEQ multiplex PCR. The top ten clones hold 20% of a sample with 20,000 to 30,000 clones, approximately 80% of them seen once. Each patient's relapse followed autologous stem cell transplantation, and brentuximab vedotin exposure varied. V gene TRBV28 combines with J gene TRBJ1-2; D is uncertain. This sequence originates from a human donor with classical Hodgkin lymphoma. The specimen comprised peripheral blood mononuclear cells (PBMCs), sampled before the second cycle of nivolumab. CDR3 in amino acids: CASQQPNYGYTF. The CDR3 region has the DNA TGTGCCAGCCAACAACCCAACTATGGCTACACCTTC.